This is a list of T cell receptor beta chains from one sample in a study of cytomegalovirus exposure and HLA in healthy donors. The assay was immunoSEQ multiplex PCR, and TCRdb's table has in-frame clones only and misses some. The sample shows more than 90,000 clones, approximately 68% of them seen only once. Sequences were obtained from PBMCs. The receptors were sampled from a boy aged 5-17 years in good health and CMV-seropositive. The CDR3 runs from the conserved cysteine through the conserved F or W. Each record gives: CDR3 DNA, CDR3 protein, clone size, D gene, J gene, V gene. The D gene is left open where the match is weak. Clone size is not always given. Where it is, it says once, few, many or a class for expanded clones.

TGTGCCAGCAGTGACTCCCGGGAAGCTTTCTTT	CASSDSREAFF	.	.	TRBJ1-1	TRBV6-5
TGTGCCAGCAGCACGAGAAGGCTAGCGGGGGCCCTTACGGACAATGAGCAGTTCTTC	CASSTRRLAGALTDNEQFF	.	TRBD2	TRBJ2-1	TRBV5-4
TGTGCCTGGAGTGTACAACCGACAGCAGGGAATGAGCAGTTCTTC	CAWSVQPTAGNEQFF	.	.	TRBJ2-1	TRBV30
TGCAGCGGGGACAGGGGAGAGACCCAGTACTTC	CSGDRGETQYF	once	TRBD1	TRBJ2-5	TRBV29-1
TGTGCTAGTGGCGCCGACAGGGGGATGAACACTGAAGCTTTCTTT	CASGADRGMNTEAFF	.	TRBD1	TRBJ1-1	TRBV12-5
TGTGCCAGCAGCATGGGACAGGGGGCTATGGAGCAGTACTTC	CASSMGQGAMEQYF	once	TRBD1	TRBJ2-7	TRBV5-5
TGTGCCAGCAGCTTAGCGATCCTTGAGCAGTTCTTC	CASSLAILEQFF	few	.	TRBJ2-1	TRBV7-3
TGTGCCAGCGGGCGGGCAGGGGCAGATACGCAGTATTTT	CASGRAGADTQYF	once	.	TRBJ2-3	TRBV6-5
TGTGCCAGCAGGGGGACTAGCGGGGAAATAAGCACAGATACGCAGTATTTT	CASRGTSGEISTDTQYF	.	TRBD2	TRBJ2-3	TRBV4-2
TGTGCCAGCAGCTTTGACAGGGGGCTACACAATGAGCAGTTCTTC	CASSFDRGLHNEQFF	.	TRBD1	TRBJ2-1	TRBV2
TGTGCCAGTAGTCCCTTCCTAGCGAAAAGCTCCTACGAGCAGTACTTC	CASSPFLAKSSYEQYF	.	.	TRBJ2-7	TRBV19
TGTGCCAGCATCGGGGATAGCTCCTACAATGAGCAGTTCTTC	CASIGDSSYNEQFF	once	.	TRBJ2-1	TRBV7-2
TGTGCCAGCAGTCCCCCTCAAGAGACCCAGTACTTC	CASSPPQETQYF	.	.	TRBJ2-5	TRBV27
TGCGCCAGCAGCCAAGAGACAGGGTATAATGAAAAACTGTTTTTT	CASSQETGYNEKLFF	.	TRBD1	TRBJ1-4	TRBV4-3
TGTGCCAGCAGCGTAGCGGTCCAGGGGTCGGTGCAGTTCTTC	CASSVAVQGSVQFF	few	.	TRBJ2-1	TRBV9
TGTGCCAGCAGTGAATATCGCGGGGGCTACCAAGAGACCCAGTACTTC	CASSEYRGGYQETQYF	few	.	TRBJ2-5	TRBV25-1
TGCGCCAGCAGCTTGAATGGGGCTGGAACCTACGAGCAGTACTTC	CASSLNGAGTYEQYF	few	.	TRBJ2-7	TRBV5-1
TGCGCCAGCAGAGGGGACAGCATTGAAGCTTTCTTT	CASRGDSIEAFF	.	TRBD1	TRBJ1-1	TRBV10-2
TGCGCCAGCAGCCAAGATCCGGGACAGGGATATTTGCAGCCCCAGCATTTT	CASSQDPGQGYLQPQHF	.	TRBD1	TRBJ1-5	TRBV4-1
TGTGCCAGCAGTGCGGAGGGCAATAGCAATCAGCCCCAGCATTTT	CASSAEGNSNQPQHF	.	.	TRBJ1-5	TRBV2
TGTGCCAGCAGCTTGGACAGATGGCGAGGAGATACGCAGTATTTT	CASSLDRWRGDTQYF	.	.	TRBJ2-3	TRBV7-9
TGCGCCAGCAGCCAGGCCATGAACACTGAAGCTTTCTTT	CASSQAMNTEAFF	.	.	TRBJ1-1	TRBV10-2
TGTGCCAGCAGTCTGGGGCGGGACAGGGGCGCGGAAAAACTGTTTTTT	CASSLGRDRGAEKLFF	.	TRBD1	TRBJ1-4	TRBV2
TGTGCCAGCAGTGAACATTGGGGGAGGGGAACTCAGCCCCAGCATTTT	CASSEHWGRGTQPQHF	.	.	TRBJ1-5	TRBV2
TGTGCCAGCTCACGAGGACAGTCCTTAACGAACTCTGGGGCCAACGTCCTGACTTTC	CASSRGQSLTNSGANVLTF	.	.	TRBJ2-6	TRBV18
TGCGCCAGCAGCTTGGTGTCAGGGGGTTACGAGCAGTACTTC	CASSLVSGGYEQYF	.	TRBD1	TRBJ2-7	TRBV5-1
TGTGCCAGCATTAGAGGGGGCGCAGATACGCAGTATTTT	CASIRGGADTQYF	.	TRBD1	TRBJ2-3	TRBV28
TGTGCAAGTCGCTTAGTCCGTTGGGGCGATGAGCAGTTCTTC	CASRLVRWGDEQFF	.	.	TRBJ2-1	TRBV12-2